These T cell receptor beta chains were read from a single sample in a study of beta chain features in type 1 diabetes. TCRdb's table, derived via immunoSEQ multiplex PCR, lists solely in-frame clones and lacks some. The table shows 330,000 or so clones, with around 13% occurring only once. The sample taken for sequencing was naive CD4+ T cells from blood. All receptors derive from a young woman with type 1 diabetes. Both conserved end residues are part of each CDR3. The D gene is left open where the match is weak. The size entry is marked missing in some rows and otherwise reads once, few, many or a size class.

size,D,J,V,CDR3,DNA
few,TRBD1,TRBJ2-1,TRBV15,CATSRDRGLYNEQFF,TGTGCCACCAGCAGGGACAGGGGGCTATACAATGAGCAGTTCTTC
few,TRBD2,TRBJ2-5,TRBV9,CASSVAGGPETQYF,TGTGCCAGCAGCGTAGCGGGGGGGCCGGAGACCCAGTACTTC
few,TRBD2,TRBJ2-7,TRBV7-2,CASSPGGREQYF,TGTGCCAGCAGCCCGGGGGGAAGGGAGCAGTACTTC
-,TRBD1,TRBJ2-3,TRBV11-2,CASSLVGGQGDTQYF,TGTGCCAGCAGCTTAGTTGGGGGACAGGGCGATACGCAGTATTTT
few,TRBD2,TRBJ2-5,TRBV5-1,CASSSRTSGETQYF,TGCGCCAGCAGCTCGAGGACTAGCGGGGAGACCCAGTACTTC
few,-,TRBJ1-5,TRBV2,CASTVYYSNQPQHF,TGTGCCAGCACGGTGTACTATAGCAATCAGCCCCAGCATTTT
few,TRBD2,TRBJ2-1,TRBV5-1,CASSLASGSMYNEQFF,TGCGCCAGCAGCTTGGCCAGCGGGAGTATGTACAATGAGCAGTTCTTC
-,-,TRBJ1-1,TRBV6-1,CASYHGGEAFF,TGTGCCAGCTACCACGGGGGTGAAGCTTTCTTT
-,-,TRBJ2-5,TRBV18,CASSGVSYQETQYF,TGTGCCAGCTCAGGAGTTTCCTATCAAGAGACCCAGTACTTC
-,TRBD2,TRBJ2-1,TRBV9,CASSVGSSGGYNEQFF,TGTGCCAGCAGCGTAGGGTCTAGCGGGGGATACAATGAGCAGTTCTTC
few,TRBD1,TRBJ1-5,TRBV7-9,CASSDQGGSNQPQHF,TGTGCCAGCAGCGACCAGGGGGGTAGCAATCAGCCCCAGCATTTT
-,-,TRBJ2-1,TRBV4-3,CASSPQASVNNEQFF,TGCGCCAGCAGCCCTCAAGCCTCCGTGAACAATGAGCAGTTCTTC
-,TRBD2,TRBJ2-2,TRBV4-2,CASSSRGGSSGELFF,TGTGCCAGCAGCTCCCGGGGGGGTTCCAGCGGGGAGCTGTTTTTT
few,-,TRBJ1-6,TRBV27,CASSLGGGIKSPLHF,TGTGCCAGCAGTTTGGGTGGGGGGATTAAATCACCCCTCCACTTT
few,-,TRBJ2-5,TRBV4-3,CASSQVGSQETQYF,TGCGCCAGCAGCCAGGTGGGCAGCCAAGAGACCCAGTACTTC
few,-,TRBJ2-6,TRBV5-1,CASSPLTGGSGANVLTF,TGCGCCAGCAGCCCCTTGACAGGAGGCTCTGGGGCCAACGTCCTGACTTTC
few,-,TRBJ2-5,TRBV29-1,CSVDVAGAGETQYF,TGCAGCGTTGACGTGGCGGGGGCAGGGGAGACCCAGTACTTC
-,-,TRBJ2-3,TRBV30,CAWSVGGGASWSDTQYF,TGTGCCTGGAGTGTCGGAGGCGGGGCTAGTTGGTCAGATACGCAGTATTTT
-,-,TRBJ2-1,TRBV5-1,CASSGLQGSLYNEQFF,TGCGCCAGCAGCGGACTTCAGGGGTCCCTTTACAATGAGCAGTTCTTC
-,TRBD2,TRBJ2-6,TRBV7-9,CASSPQTSGYSGANVLTF,TGTGCCAGCAGCCCCCAGACTAGCGGTTACTCTGGGGCCAACGTCCTGACTTTC
-,-,TRBJ1-5,TRBV30,CAWREGAGNQPQHF,TGTGCCTGGAGGGAAGGGGCAGGCAATCAGCCCCAGCATTTT
few,TRBD1,TRBJ1-5,TRBV15,CATSRGPSPSGGGQPQHF,TGTGCCACCAGCAGAGGACCATCACCATCAGGGGGCGGGCAGCCCCAGCATTTT
-,-,TRBJ2-3,TRBV30,CAWGGRDTQYF,TGTGCCTGGGGAGGGCGAGATACGCAGTATTTT
-,-,TRBJ2-3,TRBV29-1,CSVEVISRGGSTDTQYF,TGCAGCGTTGAAGTCATATCCAGGGGCGGGTCCACAGATACGCAGTATTTT
-,-,TRBJ1-4,TRBV7-2,CASMRGQSGEKLFF,TGTGCCAGCATGAGGGGACAATCGGGTGAAAAACTGTTTTTT
-,-,TRBJ1-5,TRBV5-1,CASSLDRTQPQHF,TGCGCCAGCAGCTTAGACAGGACTCAGCCCCAGCATTTT
-,-,TRBJ2-7,TRBV4-2,CASSQERTSYEQYF,TGTGCCAGCAGCCAAGAAAGAACTAGCTACGAGCAGTACTTC
-,-,TRBJ1-1,TRBV28,CASSSAQLTEAFF,TGTGCCAGCAGTTCCGCACAGTTGACTGAAGCTTTCTTT
few,TRBD2,TRBJ2-1,TRBV30,CAWRDLRTSGSNEQFF,TGTGCCTGGAGGGACCTCCGGACTAGCGGGAGTAATGAGCAGTTCTTC
few,-,TRBJ1-1,TRBV7-9,CASSRQVNTEAFF,TGTGCCAGCAGCCGACAAGTGAACACTGAAGCTTTCTTT
few,TRBD2,TRBJ2-5,TRBV28,CASTRGGVKETQYF,TGTGCCAGCACTCGCGGGGGGGTTAAAGAGACCCAGTACTTC
-,-,TRBJ2-7,TRBV18,CASSPYSYEQYF,TGTGCCAGCTCACCTTACTCCTACGAGCAGTACTTC
-,-,TRBJ2-7,TRBV6-1,CASSPAGSSYEQYF,TGTGCCAGCAGTCCCGCGGGGAGCTCCTACGAGCAGTACTTC
-,TRBD2,TRBJ2-3,TRBV29-1,CSGSGRGGPTDTQYF,TGCAGCGGCTCGGGGCGGGGGGGCCCCACAGATACGCAGTATTTT
-,TRBD1,TRBJ1-5,TRBV18,CASSPGQGSNQPQHF,TGTGCCAGCTCACCTGGACAGGGCTCCAATCAGCCCCAGCATTTT
-,TRBD2,TRBJ2-1,TRBV9,CASSVDWGLIAGAYNEQFF,TGTGCCAGCAGCGTAGATTGGGGATTGATAGCGGGGGCCTACAATGAGCAGTTCTTC
-,-,TRBJ1-5,TRBV4-2,CASSQDWGGADQPQHF,TGTGCCAGCAGCCAAGATTGGGGAGGGGCAGATCAGCCCCAGCATTTT
few,TRBD1,TRBJ1-2,TRBV19,CATPTGANYGYTF,TGTGCCACCCCGACAGGGGCTAACTATGGCTACACCTTC
few,-,TRBJ1-1,TRBV27,CASSLLKGGTEAFF,TGTGCCAGCAGTCTACTTAAAGGGGGCACTGAAGCTTTCTTT
few,TRBD1,TRBJ1-4,TRBV27,CASSRTGGHEKLFF,TGTGCCAGCAGTCGGACAGGGGGCCATGAAAAACTGTTTTTT
-,-,TRBJ2-7,TRBV11-3,CASSSTRSYEQYF,TGTGCCAGCAGCTCCACGCGCTCCTACGAGCAGTACTTC
few,TRBD2,TRBJ2-1,TRBV7-2,CASSRGGQGSYNEQFF,TGTGCCAGCAGCCGGGGAGGGCAAGGCTCCTACAATGAGCAGTTCTTC
few,TRBD1,TRBJ1-4,TRBV9,CASSVQTGPNEKLFF,TGTGCCAGCAGCGTGCAGACAGGGCCTAATGAAAAACTGTTTTTT
-,TRBD2,TRBJ2-7,TRBV7-9,CASSLGLGAPEQYF,TGTGCCAGCAGCTTGGGACTAGGCGCCCCCGAGCAGTACTTC
-,-,TRBJ2-6,TRBV2,CASGESGANVLTF,TGTGCCAGCGGGGAGTCTGGGGCCAACGTCCTGACTTTC
-,-,TRBJ1-3,TRBV30,CAWSPPGGNTIYF,TGTGCCTGGAGTCCACCGGGAGGAAACACCATATATTTT
few,-,TRBJ1-2,TRBV27,CASSLGQGYGYTF,TGTGCCAGCAGTTTAGGGCAGGGCTATGGCTACACCTTC
few,-,TRBJ1-1,TRBV27,CASSLWKRAGTEAFF,TGTGCCAGCAGTTTATGGAAGCGGGCCGGCACTGAAGCTTTCTTT
few,-,TRBJ2-1,TRBV30,CAWSKFLAEGRLPRRSSYNEQFF,TGTGCCTGGAGTAAGTTCCTGGCGGAGGGTCGACTACCTAGGAGGAGCTCCTACAATGAGCAGTTCTTC